This T cell receptor beta chain was captured in a study of technical replicates of blood from several donors. The repertoire was sequenced with immunoSEQ multiplex PCR; TCRdb's copy has only in-frame clones and lacks some. The table lists 65,000 to 75,000 clones, 70% to 90% of them singletons. This CDR3 spans 16 amino acids. Germline V CDR1 and CDR2: MGHDK, SYGVNS. Trimming took 4 bases from V and 1 from J; bases not matched to a gene: 10. The sequencing sample was made of PBMCs. The chain joins TRBV25-1 to TRBJ2-7, with TRBD1 identical over 7 bases. The source of this sequence is a human donor in good health. Some clones in this sample may be carry-over from other donors' samples. The CDR3 bases are TGTGCCAGCAGTGGTCTCCCGGGACAGAAGTCCTACGAGCAGTACTTC. It encodes CASSGLPGQKSYEQYF.